This T cell receptor beta chain originates from a study of CD8+CD57+ T cells in acquired aplastic anemia. Genomic DNA templated the TCR beta VDJ and CDR3 profiling. TCRdb ran MiXCR on the reads and lists one entry per CDR3 protein. The repertoire consists of some 140,000 distinct CDR3 sequences, with about 48% occurring once and the leading ten covering around 12%. This clonotype occurred a few times. V dropped 6 bases and J dropped 1 base, with 12 bases sitting between them. Per germline, CDR1 SNHLY and CDR2 FYNNEI. The CDR3 spans 14 residues. Previously, flow cytometry had revealed CD8+CD57+ cell expansion in the patients chosen for sequencing.

V is TRBV2 and J is TRBJ1-1, with D tentatively TRBD1 (5 bases). Material: sorted CD4+, CD8+, or CD8+CD57+ T cells (not recorded which) from PBMCs. This sequence was found in a human donor with aplastic anemia. The CDR3 DNA is TGTGCCAGCAGGGTTCGTAGGGGGAACACTGAAGCTTTCTTT. The encoded protein is CASRVRRGNTEAFF.